The 14 T cell receptor beta chains below all came from one sample that was sequenced in a study of human T cells and chemical hapten exposure. Sample time point: patch test 1, 2 weeks after DPC sensitization. Treatment indicated: therapeutic diphenylcyclopropenone sensitization with weekly scalp DPC. Using its own MiXCR run on the RACE reads, TCRdb lists one record per CDR3 protein. This table has 85,000 to 100,000 distinct CDR3 sequences, roughly an eighth appearing once. The sample here was whole blood, taken in connection with sensitization to the hapten diphenylcyclopropenone (DPC). These receptor sequences come from a woman between 40 and 50 years old with alopecia areata. Some clones in this sample may be carry-over from other donors' samples.

V usage is TRBV10-2 and J usage is TRBJ1-4; D possibly corresponds to TRBD1 (5 bases). The V end lost 4 bases, the J end lost 8 bases, and 8 bases lay between the germline ends. Looked up from germline, CDR1 is WSHSY and CDR2 is SAAADI. This CDR3 is 12 amino acids long. The CDR3 reads CASSVRGEKLFF. The CDR3 DNA is TGCGCCAGCAGTGTTCGGGGGGAAAAACTGTTTTTT.

This clonotype was recorded a few times. V gene TRBV28 combines with J gene TRBJ2-1, with D hard to call. CDR1 is MDHEN and CDR2 is SYDVKM in the germline V gene. Trimming left V 6 bases short and J 5 bases short, with 2 bases between. This CDR3 region has 10 residues. The CDR3 nucleotides read TGTGCCAGCAGAGACAATGAGCAGTTCTTC. Its translation is CASRDNEQFF. Based on the CDR3 plus reference TRBV28 and TRBJ2-1, the full variable domain is DVKVTQSSRYLVKRTGEKVFLECVQDMDHENMFWYRQDPGLGLRLIYFSYDVKMKEKGDIPEGYSVSREKKERFSLILESASTNQTSMYLCASRDNEQFFGPGTRLTVL.

This clonotype showed up just a few times. The genes are TRBV12-5 and TRBJ2-5; a weak D match, TRBD2 (6 bases). Germline V gives CDR1 LGHNT, CDR2 FRNRAP. V shed 3 bases and J shed 3 bases, with 8 bases lying between them. The CDR3 sequence is 13 residues long. As DNA, the CDR3 is TGTGCTAGTGGTTTTGGAGGGGAAGAGACCCAGTACTTC. Its translation is CASGFGGEETQYF.

The chain is built from TRBV5-4 and TRBJ2-2; 7 bases agree with TRBD1. This CDR3 spans 17 amino acids. Germline CDR1 SGHNT, CDR2 YYREEE (reference sequence). V dropped 4 bases and J dropped 1; count of bases not matched to a gene: 10. CDR3 coding DNA: TGTGCCAGCAGCCGAATACCGGGACAGAAGAACACCGGGGAGCTGTTTTTT. Amino acid sequence: CASSRIPGQKNTGELFF.

The chain has TRBV29-1 and TRBJ2-1; 15 nucleotides match TRBD2. CDR3 length equals 14 residues. Germline trimming cut 4 bases from V and 8 bases from J; bases unmatched to any gene: 3. Germline V CDR1 and CDR2: SQVTM, ANQGSEA. CDR3 bases: TGCAGCGTTGCGGGACTAGCGGGAGGCGATGAGCAGTTCTTC. It codes for CSVAGLAGGDEQFF.

The chain combines TRBV4-3 with TRBJ1-2, with TRBD1 identical over 7 bases. The CDR3 extends over 14 amino acids. V lost 3 bases, J lost 4 bases, and 5 bases stayed unmatched. Germline-derived CDR1 and CDR2 are LGHNA and YSLEER. The CDR3 spells CASSQADRAYGYTF. CDR3 DNA sequence: TGCGCCAGCAGCCAGGCCGACAGGGCCTATGGCTACACCTTC.

The chain combines TRBV19 with TRBJ2-5; 9 positions agree with TRBD1. V shed 3 bases, J shed 4 bases, and the junction held 6 bases outside the gene matches. The CDR3 runs to 15 residues. Germline-derived CDR1 and CDR2 are LNHDA and SQIVND (reference sequence). The CDR3 region is CASSIRRDRVETQYF. CDR3 nucleotides: TGTGCCAGTAGTATCCGCCGGGACAGGGTAGAGACCCAGTACTTC.

CDR3 region: CASSQSGPYNEQFF. Here the CDR3 DNA reads TGTGCCAGCAGCCAATCGGGGCCATACAATGAGCAGTTCTTC. The chain couples TRBV16 to TRBJ2-1; TRBD1 might be the D (5 bases). Germline loops: CDR1 KGHSY, CDR2 FQNENV. V was clipped by 0 bases and J by 4 bases, with 7 bases between them. This CDR3 is 14 amino acids long.

This clonotype was counted once. V usage is TRBV20-1 and J usage is TRBJ2-7; D uncertain. The V gene lost 6 bases and the J gene lost 3 bases, with 12 bases spanning the gap. The CDR3 is 12 residues long. The germline V gene has CDR1 DFQATT and CDR2 SNEGSKA (reference sequence). CDR3 sequence (DNA): TGCAGTGCCACGGACGGAAACTACGAGCAGTACTTC. Encoded protein: CSATDGNYEQYF.

This clonotype was recorded a few times. The chain combines TRBV6-5 with TRBJ2-7; either TRBD1 or TRBD2 may fit D (5 bases each). The germline CDR1 and CDR2 sequences are MNHEY and SVGAGI. The V gene lost 6 bases and the J gene lost 5 bases, with 14 bases spanning the gap. The CDR3 spans 13 residues. The CDR3 protein is CASRGTVSNEQYF. DNA for the CDR3: TGTGCCAGCAGAGGGACGGTATCCAACGAGCAGTACTTC.

The V call is TRBV10-3, the J call TRBJ2-1; tentatively, D is TRBD2 (6 bases). Trimming left V 7 bases short and J 0 bases short, with 16 bases between. The CDR3 runs 16 residues. Germline V CDR1 and CDR2: ENHRY, SYGVKD. The CDR3 loop is CAITTRGEFSYNEQFF. As DNA, the CDR3 is TGTGCCATCACCACGCGGGGAGAGTTCTCCTACAATGAGCAGTTCTTC.

This clonotype was detected a few times. V is TRBV7-3 and J is TRBJ2-1; D gene ambiguous. V lost 1 base and J lost 0, with 10 bases in between. This CDR3 has 16 amino acids. From germline, CDR1 is SGHTA and CDR2 FQGTGA. CDR3 nucleotides: TGTGCCAGCAGCTTAAAGGGCGTAAACTCCTACAATGAGCAGTTCTTC. Protein product: CASSLKGVNSYNEQFF. The variable domain in full, with the rest retrieved from reference TRBV7-3 and TRBJ2-1, is GAGVSQTPSNKVTEKGKYVELRCDPISGHTALYWYRQSLGQGPEFLIYFQGTGAADDSGLPNDRFFAVRPEGSVSTLKIQRTERGDSAVYLCASSLKGVNSYNEQFFGPGTRLTVL.

The chain couples TRBV5-4 to TRBJ2-3; 8 positions agree with TRBD2. CDR1 is SGHNT and CDR2 is YYREEE in the germline V gene (reference sequence). The CDR3 covers 15 residues. V lost 4 bases to trimming and J lost 3 bases; unmatched junction nucleotides: 7. CDR3 protein: CASSTSGSMTDTQYF. The DNA for the CDR3 is TGTGCCAGCAGCACAAGCGGGAGTATGACAGATACGCAGTATTTT. The full variable domain, rest sourced from reference TRBV5-4 and TRBJ2-3, is ETGVTQSPTHLIKTRGQQVTLRCSSQSGHNTVSWYQQALGQGPQFIFQYYREEENGRGNFPPRFSGLQFPNYSSELNVNALELDDSALYLCASSTSGSMTDTQYFGPGTRLTVL.

There are a few counts of this clonotype. V is TRBV9 and J is TRBJ2-7, with D possibly matching TRBD2 (6 bases). Trimming pared 0 bases from V and 5 bases from J, leaving 15 bases between. The CDR3 runs to 15 residues. The germline CDR1 and CDR2 sequences are SGDLS and YYNGEE. CDR3 bases: TGTGCCAGCAGCGTAGACGACGGGAGATGGGACGAGCAGTACTTC. It encodes CASSVDDGRWDEQYF.